This TCR beta chain was documented in a study of blood T cell repertoires in COVID-19. Study-wide context: From T cells, B-cell-depleted T cells, or PBMCs came the material, which was cDNA or gDNA.

Clones were read by immunoSEQ multiplex PCR, and TCRdb kept only the in-frame ones, dropping some. Of about 190,000 clones listed, nearly 90% are singletons. The CDR3 contains 14 residues. CDR1 is LGHNA, CDR2 YNFKEQ, per germline. V was trimmed by 1 base and J by 0 bases, leaving 6 bases between them. This rearrangement joins TRBV4-2 to TRBJ1-1; D is ambiguous. Sequencing was performed on peripheral blood. This receptor was identified in a man aged 55 to 70 with active or convalescent COVID-19. Here the CDR3 DNA reads TGTGCCAGCAGCCAAGCCGGGGTGAACACTGAAGCTTTCTTT. Translating it yields CASSQAGVNTEAFF.